This TCR beta chain is from a study of cytomegalovirus exposure and HLA in healthy donors. PCR used 60 Vbeta primers and 13 Jbeta primers. TCRdb's copy holds only in-frame clones and misses some; the assay was immunoSEQ multiplex PCR. The repertoire holds about 200,000 clones, with 65% to 85% as singletons. The CDR3 sequence is 14 residues long. Germline V gives CDR1 MNHEY, CDR2 SMNVEV (reference sequence). With 5 bases clipped from V and 2 bases from J, the junction kept 2 bases outside the gene matches. Material for sequencing was PBMCs. This receptor was obtained from a man aged 50-60 years in good health and CMV-seronegative. The chain recombines TRBV27 with TRBJ1-5; 8 bases map to TRBD1. The CDR3 coding sequence is TGTGCCAGCAGTCAGACAGGGGGCAATCAGCCCCAGCATTTT. Translation: CASSQTGGNQPQHF.